The rows below give T cell receptor beta chains drawn from one sample of a study of T cell responses to AZD1222 COVID-19 vaccine. Some clones are missing from TCRdb's copy, which holds only in-frame ones; the method was immunoSEQ multiplex PCR. The sample contains about 120,000 clones, approximately 83% of which appear only once. Sample: peripheral blood, taken on day 0 of AZD1222 vaccination. These receptor sequences come from an adult in good health. CDR3s include the opening cysteine and the closing phenylalanine or tryptophan. D genes are given only for firm matches. For some rows the clone size is stated as once, few or many, or as a class when expanded; others skip it.

d_call j_call clone_size v_call cdr3_aa cdr3_nt
NA TRBJ2-4 NA TRBV7-9 CASSLGQNIQYF TGTGCCAGCAGCTTAGGGCAAAACATTCAGTACTTC
NA TRBJ1-6 NA TRBV30 CAYETGNSPLHF TGTGCCTACGAAACGGGGAATTCACCCCTCCACTTT
NA TRBJ1-6 NA TRBV7-2 CASSLEAGDSPLHF TGTGCCAGCAGCTTAGAGGCAGGCGATTCACCCCTCCACTTT
NA TRBJ2-7 NA TRBV6-5 CASSYSGSSAYEQYF TGTGCCAGCAGTTACTCCGGGAGTTCCGCCTACGAGCAGTACTTC
NA TRBJ1-4 few TRBV7-6 CASSLGGGREEKLFF TGTGCCAGCAGCCTGGGTGGAGGGAGAGAGGAAAAACTGTTTTTT
TRBD2 TRBJ2-3 NA TRBV6-4 CASSGLAGGTDTQYF TGTGCCAGCAGTGGACTAGCGGGGGGCACAGATACGCAGTATTTT
NA TRBJ2-3 NA TRBV6-4 CASRDPVVGTQYF TGTGCCAGCAGGGACCCCGTAGTGGGTACGCAGTATTTT
NA TRBJ2-3 NA TRBV24-1 CATSGTKEADTQYF TGTGCCACCAGCGGGACAAAAGAGGCAGATACGCAGTATTTT
NA TRBJ2-7 NA TRBV7-9 CASSLIGGGPTYEQYF TGTGCCAGCAGCTTAATCGGGGGCGGACCTACCTACGAGCAGTACTTC
TRBD2 TRBJ2-4 NA TRBV27 CASSFLPGTTPTPQYF TGTGCCAGCAGTTTTTTACCCGGGACTACGCCAACACCTCAGTACTTC
NA TRBJ1-1 NA TRBV12-3/TRBV12-4 CASSLESEAFF TGTGCCAGCAGTTTAGAAAGTGAAGCTTTCTTT
TRBD2 TRBJ2-5 NA TRBV3-1/TRBV3-2 CASSRVAGGFQETQYF TGTGCCAGCAGCCGAGTAGCGGGGGGCTTCCAAGAGACCCAGTACTTC
NA TRBJ2-7 NA TRBV9 CASSVAVAYEQYF TGTGCCAGCAGCGTAGCCGTAGCCTACGAGCAGTACTTC
NA TRBJ2-3 NA TRBV24-1 CATSSGDTQYF TGTGCCACCAGCTCGGGAGATACGCAGTATTTT
NA TRBJ1-1 NA TRBV6-4 CASSDGRGTEAFF TGTGCCAGCAGTGATGGCCGAGGGACTGAAGCTTTCTTT
TRBD1 TRBJ2-7 NA TRBV18 CASSPSGQVYEQYF TGTGCCAGCTCACCATCGGGACAGGTCTACGAGCAGTACTTC
TRBD2 TRBJ2-1 NA TRBV9 CASSSPGTSGGNEQFF TGTGCCAGCAGCTCTCCCGGGACTAGCGGAGGCAATGAGCAGTTCTTC
NA TRBJ2-3 NA TRBV7-9 CASSPGQSDTDTQYF TGTGCCAGCAGCCCCGGACAGTCTGACACAGATACGCAGTATTTT
NA TRBJ2-6 NA TRBV24-1 CATSGSSGANVLTF TGTGCCACCAGTGGCAGCTCTGGGGCCAACGTCCTGACTTTC
NA TRBJ2-3 NA TRBV7-2 CASSSDADSHTQYF TGTGCCAGCAGCTCCGATGCCGACTCTCATACGCAGTATTTT
NA TRBJ1-5 NA TRBV18 CASSPSTGTQDQPQHF TGTGCCAGCTCACCATCTACAGGCACACAAGATCAGCCCCAGCATTTT
TRBD1 TRBJ1-2 NA TRBV7-2 CASSLTLWTGTYGYTF TGTGCCAGCAGCTTAACTCTTTGGACAGGTACCTATGGCTACACCTTC
TRBD2 TRBJ2-5 NA TRBV12-3/TRBV12-4 CASSVTSVETQYF TGTGCCAGCAGCGTTACTAGCGTAGAGACCCAGTACTTC
NA TRBJ2-5 NA TRBV5-1 CASSLAGVRGHETQYF TGCGCCAGCAGCTTGGCGGGGGTCCGAGGGCATGAGACCCAGTACTTC
NA TRBJ1-6 NA TRBV18 CASSPDWNYNSPLHF TGTGCCAGCTCACCGGATTGGAACTATAATTCACCCCTCCACTTT
TRBD2 TRBJ2-7 NA TRBV28 CASRAPSGVAGFAYEQYF TGTGCCAGCCGAGCCCCCTCCGGAGTAGCGGGGTTTGCCTACGAGCAGTACTTC
TRBD1 TRBJ1-2 NA TRBV29-1 CSVEGQFYGYTF TGCAGCGTTGAGGGACAGTTCTATGGCTACACCTTC
TRBD1 TRBJ1-5 NA TRBV19 CASNAGGLSNQPQHF TGTGCCAGTAATGCAGGGGGGCTAAGCAATCAGCCCCAGCATTTT
NA TRBJ1-6 NA TRBV5-1 CASSLDPGERSVHF TGCGCCAGCAGCTTGGATCCAGGGGAACGGTCGGTCCACTTT
NA TRBJ2-7 NA TRBV19 CASRGGSNEQYF TGTGCCAGTAGAGGTGGGTCCAACGAGCAGTACTTC
TRBD1 TRBJ2-7 NA TRBV9 CASSLTGLHEQYF TGTGCCAGCAGCCTGACAGGGCTCCACGAGCAGTACTTC
NA TRBJ1-1 NA TRBV2 CASSEDVGANTEAFF TGTGCCAGCAGTGAGGATGTAGGGGCCAACACTGAAGCTTTCTTT
NA TRBJ1-1 NA TRBV7-2 CASTPYTGGDTEAFF TGTGCCAGCACCCCCTACACAGGCGGAGACACTGAAGCTTTCTTT
NA TRBJ2-1 NA TRBV18 CASSLRDGTSYNEQFF TGTGCCAGCTCACTAAGGGACGGTACCTCCTACAATGAGCAGTTCTTC
NA TRBJ2-7 medium-sized TRBV5-8 CASSLEWGEQYF TGTGCCAGCAGCTTGGAGTGGGGCGAGCAGTACTTC
NA TRBJ1-2 NA TRBV12-3/TRBV12-4 CASSLGHFYGYTF TGTGCCAGCAGTTTAGGGCATTTCTATGGCTACACCTTC
TRBD1 TRBJ2-1 NA TRBV5-1 CASSIGDISGGNEQFF TGCGCCAGCAGCATCGGGGACATATCAGGGGGCAATGAGCAGTTCTTC
NA TRBJ1-4 NA TRBV28 CASHIGGTGSEKLFF TGTGCCAGCCATATCGGGGGTACAGGGAGTGAAAAACTGTTTTTT
TRBD2 TRBJ2-1 NA TRBV4-3 CASSPSSGRPTDNEQFF TGCGCCAGCAGCCCATCTAGCGGGAGACCTACAGACAATGAGCAGTTCTTC
TRBD1 TRBJ1-2 NA TRBV4-2 CASSQDLQGAGYGYTF TGTGCCAGCAGCCAAGATTTACAGGGGGCGGGCTATGGCTACACCTTC
NA TRBJ2-2 few TRBV24-1 CATSEPEPNTGELFF TGTGCCACCAGTGAGCCCGAACCGAACACCGGGGAGCTGTTTTTT
NA TRBJ2-5 NA TRBV4-1 CASSQGLKGFKDGTQYF TGCGCCAGCAGCCAAGGGTTAAAGGGATTTAAAGACGGGACCCAGTACTTC
NA TRBJ2-3 NA TRBV19 CASSAARADTQYF TGTGCCAGTAGTGCAGCTAGGGCAGATACGCAGTATTTT
TRBD2 TRBJ2-3 NA TRBV7-2 CASSTGTSGMADTQYF TGTGCCAGCAGCACCGGGACTAGCGGGATGGCAGATACGCAGTATTTT
NA TRBJ2-7 NA TRBV4-1 CASSQGTGRGYEQYF TGCGCCAGCAGCCAAGGGACAGGGAGGGGCTACGAGCAGTACTTC
NA TRBJ2-1 NA TRBV4-2 CASSQDRSSYNEQFF TGTGCCAGCAGCCAAGACCGCAGCTCCTACAATGAGCAGTTCTTC
TRBD2 TRBJ2-5 NA TRBV5-1 CASSPGLAGGPETQYF TGCGCCAGCAGCCCTGGACTAGCGGGGGGACCAGAGACCCAGTACTTC
NA TRBJ1-2 NA TRBV2 CATHQRETYGYTF TGTGCCACACACCAAAGGGAGACCTATGGCTACACCTTC
NA TRBJ2-2 NA TRBV2 CASSLDSGELFF TGTGCCAGCAGCTTGGACAGCGGGGAGCTGTTTTTT
NA TRBJ2-7 NA TRBV7-3 CAGTPGWGEQYF TGTGCCGGAACCCCAGGCTGGGGCGAGCAGTACTTC
TRBD1 TRBJ1-2 NA TRBV2 CASSEASTGVYGYTF TGTGCCAGCAGCGAAGCCTCGACAGGGGTCTATGGCTACACCTTC
NA TRBJ2-7 NA TRBV15 CATSYGKSYEQYF TGTGCCACCAGCTACGGGAAGTCCTACGAGCAGTACTTC
NA TRBJ1-1 NA TRBV4-1 CASSQFDRAGGSRNTEAFF TGCGCCAGCAGCCAGTTCGATAGGGCAGGCGGCTCCAGAAACACTGAAGCTTTCTTT
TRBD2 TRBJ2-7 NA TRBV5-4 CASSFSSGRAVYEQYF TGTGCCAGCAGCTTCTCTAGCGGGAGGGCCGTTTACGAGCAGTACTTC
NA TRBJ2-1 NA TRBV11-3 CASSSPGSRNEQFF TGTGCCAGCAGCTCCCCCGGGAGTCGGAATGAGCAGTTCTTC